The 3 T cell receptor beta chains given below trace back to one sample, sequenced in a study of early T cells in non-severe SARS-CoV-2 infection. MiXCR, applied by TCRdb to the 5' RACE reads, yields one record per CDR3 protein. The table has 46,000 or so distinct CDR3 sequences, 6% to 8.5% seen once. The specimen sequenced was whole blood. The receptors come from an adult who was a healthcare worker with PCR-confirmed SARS-CoV-2 infection or an uninfected control (not recorded which).

Ten or more counts support this clonotype. CDR3 protein: CSAPIAVGRSNEQFF. The CDR3 DNA reads as TGCAGTGCTCCTATAGCTGTTGGCAGGTCCAATGAGCAGTTCTTC. This chain uses TRBV20-1 with TRBJ2-1; D is ambiguous. The germline V and J ends were trimmed by 5 bases and 6 bases, with 20 bases remaining between them. The CDR3 spans 15 residues. Per the germline V gene, CDR1 is DFQATT and CDR2 is SNEGSKA (reference sequence).

Only a few counts were recorded for this clonotype. V and J are TRBV28 and TRBJ2-1; 12 bases align to TRBD2. Per germline, CDR1 MDHEN and CDR2 SYDVKM. The V and J ends lost 6 bases and 7 bases, in that order; junction bases with no gene match: 7. This CDR3 is 15 amino acids long. CDR3 region: CASSPLAGGINEQFF. CDR3 DNA sequence: TGTGCCAGCAGCCCACTAGCGGGGGGTATTAATGAGCAGTTCTTC. Looking up the rest from reference TRBV28 and TRBJ2-1 gives the full variable domain: DVKVTQSSRYLVKRTGEKVFLECVQDMDHENMFWYRQDPGLGLRLIYFSYDVKMKEKGDIPEGYSVSREKKERFSLILESASTNQTSMYLCASSPLAGGINEQFFGPGTRLTVL.

This clonotype occurred many times. The chain recombines TRBV24-1 with TRBJ2-3; 8 bases are shared with TRBD2. The CDR3 has 16 amino acids. CDR1 KGHDR and CDR2 SFDVKD come from the germline V gene. After removal of 9 bases from V and 6 bases from J, the junction contained 16 bases not matched to a gene. CDR3 in DNA: TGTGCCACCGGCGGGACGAAGCGGGGGATACCGGATACGCAGTATTTT. Amino acid sequence: CATGGTKRGIPDTQYF.